A few counts support the clone carrying this T cell receptor (beta chain). Its antigen is unidentified. The data were obtained in a study of CD8+CD57+ T cells in acquired aplastic anemia. Turning to the study itself: Healthy donor CD4+ cell samples had a mean of approximately 10 million reads.

General observations from the study: A set of more than 25 CD8+ CDR3 sequences was shared between patients and controls, and these sequences appeared highly expressed in patients.

V lost 6 bases and J lost 1; bases outside the gene matches: 5. Germline CDR1 reads DFQATT; CDR2 reads SNEGSKA (reference sequence). The CDR3 has 13 amino acids. The template for TCR beta VDJ and CDR3 sequence profiling was genomic DNA. In TCRdb, the reads were re-called with MiXCR into one record per CDR3 protein. The data show around 190,000 distinct CDR3 sequences, with 61% seen just once and 29% held by the top ten. Sequenced sample: sorted CD4+, CD8+, or CD8+CD57+ T cells (not recorded which) from PBMCs. This TCR derives from a human donor in good health. V and J are TRBV20-1 and TRBJ2-7; the match to TRBD2 covers 8 bases. CDR3 sequence: CSAVTSGSYEQYF. The CDR3 nucleotides read TGCAGTGCCGTAACTAGCGGTTCCTACGAGCAGTACTTC.